This TCR beta chain was sequenced for a study of T cell changes during pregnancy in multiple sclerosis. Sequenced by immunoSEQ multiplex PCR; TCRdb stores in-frame clones only, minus some. The table records 40,000 to 45,000 clones, 85% to 90% of them present only once. The receptor was isolated from a female donor with multiple sclerosis, enrolled in a pregnancy study. The input for sequencing was CD4+ T cells from peripheral blood mononuclear cells, taken in the first trimester of pregnancy.

The CDR3 here is CARNSGTGSSGELFF. The DNA of the CDR3 is TGTGCCAGAAACTCCGGGACAGGGTCATCCGGGGAGCTGTTTTTT. This chain connects TRBV6-1 to TRBJ2-2; 9 bases fit TRBD1. Losses at the gene ends were 9 bases for V and 6 bases for J; bases not matched to a gene: 11. The CDR3 is made up of 15 amino acids. Germline V gives CDR1 MNHNS, CDR2 SASEGT.